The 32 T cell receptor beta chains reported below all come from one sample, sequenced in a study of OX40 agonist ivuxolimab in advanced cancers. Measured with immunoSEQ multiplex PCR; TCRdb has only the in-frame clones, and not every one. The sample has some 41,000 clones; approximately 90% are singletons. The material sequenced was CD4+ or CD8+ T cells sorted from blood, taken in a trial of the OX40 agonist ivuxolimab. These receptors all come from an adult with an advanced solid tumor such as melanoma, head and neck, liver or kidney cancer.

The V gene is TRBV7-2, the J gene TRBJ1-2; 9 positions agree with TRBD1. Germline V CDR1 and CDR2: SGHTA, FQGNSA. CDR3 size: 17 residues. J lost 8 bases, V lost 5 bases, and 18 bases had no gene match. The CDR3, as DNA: TGTGCCAGCAGCCCGAGGGGGGGACAGGGCGGCGCTAGGGGCTACACCTTC. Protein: CASSPRGGQGGARGYTF.

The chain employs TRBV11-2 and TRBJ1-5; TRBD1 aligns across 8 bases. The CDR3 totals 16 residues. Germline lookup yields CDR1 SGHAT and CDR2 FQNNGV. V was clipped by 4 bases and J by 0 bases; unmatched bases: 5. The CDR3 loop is CASSSWTGFSNQPQHF. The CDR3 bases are TGTGCCAGCAGCTCCTGGACAGGGTTTAGCAATCAGCCCCAGCATTTT.

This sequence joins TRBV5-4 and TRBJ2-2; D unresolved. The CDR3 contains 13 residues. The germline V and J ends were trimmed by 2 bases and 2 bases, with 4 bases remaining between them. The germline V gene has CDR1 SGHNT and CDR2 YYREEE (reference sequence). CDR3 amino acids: CASSLPNTGELFF. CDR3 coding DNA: TGTGCCAGCAGCTTACCCAACACCGGGGAGCTGTTTTTT.

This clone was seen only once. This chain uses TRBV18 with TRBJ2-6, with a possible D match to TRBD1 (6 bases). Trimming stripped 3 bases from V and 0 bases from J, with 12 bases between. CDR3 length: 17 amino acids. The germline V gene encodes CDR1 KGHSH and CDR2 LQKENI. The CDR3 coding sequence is TGTGCCAGCTCACCCGGGACACCAGACTCTGGGGCCAACGTCCTGACTTTC. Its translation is CASSPGTPDSGANVLTF.

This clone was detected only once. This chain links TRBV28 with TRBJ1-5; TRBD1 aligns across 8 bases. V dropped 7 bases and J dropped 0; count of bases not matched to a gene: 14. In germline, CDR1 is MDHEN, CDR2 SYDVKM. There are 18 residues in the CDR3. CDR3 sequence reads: CASTPGTGRLYSNQPQHF. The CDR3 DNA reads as TGTGCCAGCACCCCCGGGACAGGCCGTCTTTATAGCAATCAGCCCCAGCATTTT. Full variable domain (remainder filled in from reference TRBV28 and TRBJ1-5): DVKVTQSSRYLVKRTGEKVFLECVQDMDHENMFWYRQDPGLGLRLIYFSYDVKMKEKGDIPEGYSVSREKKERFSLILESASTNQTSMYLCASTPGTGRLYSNQPQHFGDGTRLSIL.

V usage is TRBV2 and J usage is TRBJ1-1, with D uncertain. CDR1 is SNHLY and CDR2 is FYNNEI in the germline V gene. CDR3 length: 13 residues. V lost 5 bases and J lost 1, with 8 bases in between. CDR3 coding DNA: TGTGCCAGCAGTACACTCAAGAACACTGAAGCTTTCTTT. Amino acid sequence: CASSTLKNTEAFF.

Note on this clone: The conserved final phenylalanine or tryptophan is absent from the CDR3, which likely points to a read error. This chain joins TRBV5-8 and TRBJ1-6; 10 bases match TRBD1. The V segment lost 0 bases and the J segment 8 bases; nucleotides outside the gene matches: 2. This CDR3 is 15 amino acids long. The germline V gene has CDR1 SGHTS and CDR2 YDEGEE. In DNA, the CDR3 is TGTGCCAGCAGCTTGGTGGGACAGGGGTATTCACCCCTCCACCTT. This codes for CASSLVGQGYSPLHL.

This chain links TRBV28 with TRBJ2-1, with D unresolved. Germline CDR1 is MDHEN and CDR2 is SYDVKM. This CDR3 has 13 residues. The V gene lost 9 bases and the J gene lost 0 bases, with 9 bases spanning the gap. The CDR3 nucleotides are TGTGCCAGTCGCGAGGCCTCCTACAATGAGCAGTTCTTC. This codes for CASREASYNEQFF.

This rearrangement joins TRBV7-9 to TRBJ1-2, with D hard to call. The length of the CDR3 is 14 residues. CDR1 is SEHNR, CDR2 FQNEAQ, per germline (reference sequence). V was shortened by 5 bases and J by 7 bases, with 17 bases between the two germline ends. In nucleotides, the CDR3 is TGTGCCAGCAGCCCCGTCCCCCCCGTAGGTGGCTACACCTTC. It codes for CASSPVPPVGGYTF. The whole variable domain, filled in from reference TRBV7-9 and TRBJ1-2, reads DTGVSQNPRHKITKRGQNVTFRCDPISEHNRLYWYRQTLGQGPEFLTYFQNEAQLEKSRLLSDRFSAERPKGSFSTLEIQRTEQGDSAMYLCASSPVPPVGGYTFGSGTRLTVV.

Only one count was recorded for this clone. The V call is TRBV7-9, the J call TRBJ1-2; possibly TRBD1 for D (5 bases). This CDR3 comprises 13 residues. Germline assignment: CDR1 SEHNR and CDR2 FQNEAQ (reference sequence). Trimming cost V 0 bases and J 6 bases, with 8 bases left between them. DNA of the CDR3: TGTGCCAGCAGCTTAGCAGGCAGGGATGGCTACACCTTC. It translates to CASSLAGRDGYTF.

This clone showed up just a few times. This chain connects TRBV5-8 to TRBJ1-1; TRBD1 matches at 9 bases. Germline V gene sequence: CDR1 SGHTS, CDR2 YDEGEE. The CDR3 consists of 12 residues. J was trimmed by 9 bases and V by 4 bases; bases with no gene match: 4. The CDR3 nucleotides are TGTGCCAGCAGCCGGTACAGGGGGCAAGCTTTCTTT. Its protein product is CASSRYRGQAFF.

In DNA form, the CDR3 reads TGCGCCAGCAGCGAAGACAGGCCCGACGGCTACACCTTC. Amino acid sequence: CASSEDRPDGYTF. The rearrangement links TRBV5-1 to TRBJ1-2, with D maybe TRBD1 (6 bases). Trimming pared 4 bases from V and 8 bases from J, leaving 15 bases between. The CDR3 has 13 amino acids. Germline CDR1 SGHRS, CDR2 YFSETQ.

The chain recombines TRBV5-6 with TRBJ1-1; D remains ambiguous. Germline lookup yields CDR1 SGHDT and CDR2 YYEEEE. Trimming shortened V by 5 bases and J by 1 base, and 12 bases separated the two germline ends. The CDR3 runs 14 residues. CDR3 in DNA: TGTGCCAGCAGGAGGCGGTTTGCGAACACTGAAGCTTTCTTT. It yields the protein CASRRRFANTEAFF.

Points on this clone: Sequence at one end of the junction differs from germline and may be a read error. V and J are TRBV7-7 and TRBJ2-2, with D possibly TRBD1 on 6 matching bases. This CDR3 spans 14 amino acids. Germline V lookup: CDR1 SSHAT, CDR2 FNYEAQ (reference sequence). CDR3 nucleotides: TGTGCTAGCAGCCCTAATGGACAGACCGGGGAGCTGTTTTTT. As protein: CASSPNGQTGELFF.

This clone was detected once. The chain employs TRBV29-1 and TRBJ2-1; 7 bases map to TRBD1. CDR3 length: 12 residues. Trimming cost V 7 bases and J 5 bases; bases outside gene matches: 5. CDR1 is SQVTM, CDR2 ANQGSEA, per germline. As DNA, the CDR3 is TGCAGCGATAGGGACAGAGACAATGAGCAGTTCTTC. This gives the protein CSDRDRDNEQFF.

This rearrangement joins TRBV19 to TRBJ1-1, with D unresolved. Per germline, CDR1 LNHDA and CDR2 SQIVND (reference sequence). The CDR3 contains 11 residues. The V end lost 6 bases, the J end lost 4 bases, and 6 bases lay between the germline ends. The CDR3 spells CASRRVTEAFF. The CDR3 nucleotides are TGTGCCAGTAGAAGGGTCACTGAAGCTTTCTTT.

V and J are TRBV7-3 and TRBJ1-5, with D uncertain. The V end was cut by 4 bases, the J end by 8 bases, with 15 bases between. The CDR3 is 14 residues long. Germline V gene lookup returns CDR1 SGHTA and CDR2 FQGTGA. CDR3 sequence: CASSSGPGVEPQHF. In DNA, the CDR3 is TGTGCCAGCAGCTCTGGTCCCGGGGTAGAGCCCCAGCATTTT. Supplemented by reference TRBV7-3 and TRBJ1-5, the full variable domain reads GAGVSQTPSNKVTEKGKYVELRCDPISGHTALYWYRQSLGQGPEFLIYFQGTGAADDSGLPNDRFFAVRPEGSVSTLKIQRTERGDSAVYLCASSSGPGVEPQHFGDGTRLSIL.

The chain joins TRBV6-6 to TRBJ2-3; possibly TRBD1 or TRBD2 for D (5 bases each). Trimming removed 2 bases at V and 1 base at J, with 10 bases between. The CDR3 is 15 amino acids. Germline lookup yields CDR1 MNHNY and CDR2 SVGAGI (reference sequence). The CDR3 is CASSYVSGRTDTQYF. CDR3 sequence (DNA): TGTGCCAGCAGTTACGTTTCGGGACGCACAGATACGCAGTATTTT.

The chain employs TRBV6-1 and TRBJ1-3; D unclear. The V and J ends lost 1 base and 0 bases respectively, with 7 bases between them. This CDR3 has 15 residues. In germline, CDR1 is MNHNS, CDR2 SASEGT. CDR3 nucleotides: TGTGCCAGCAGTGAAGGCTTATACTCTGGAAACACCATATATTTT. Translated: CASSEGLYSGNTIYF.

DNA for the CDR3: TGCAGCGTTGTAGCCAGCGGAGGAGAGACCCAGTACTTC. Translation: CSVVASGGETQYF. The gene calls are TRBV29-1 and TRBJ2-5; a weak D match, TRBD2 (5 bases). The CDR3 covers 13 residues. V lost 4 bases and J lost 4, with 13 bases in between. The V gene's germline CDR1 is SQVTM and CDR2 ANQGSEA.

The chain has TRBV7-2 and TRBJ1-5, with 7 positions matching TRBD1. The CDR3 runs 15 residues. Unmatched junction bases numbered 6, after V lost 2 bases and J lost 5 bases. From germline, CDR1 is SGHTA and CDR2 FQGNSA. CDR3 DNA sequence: TGTGCCAGCAGCTTACAGGGGGTAGGGGATCAGCCCCAGCATTTT. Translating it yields CASSLQGVGDQPQHF.

CDR3 DNA sequence: TGTGCCAGCAGGACCACAGGGGGCTACGAGCAGTACTTC. Translated: CASRTTGGYEQYF. V usage is TRBV6-5 and J usage is TRBJ2-7, with 8 bases identical to TRBD1. Losses at the gene ends were 6 bases for V and 3 bases for J; bases not matched to a gene: 4. CDR3 length: 13 amino acids. CDR1 is MNHEY and CDR2 is SVGAGI in the germline V gene.

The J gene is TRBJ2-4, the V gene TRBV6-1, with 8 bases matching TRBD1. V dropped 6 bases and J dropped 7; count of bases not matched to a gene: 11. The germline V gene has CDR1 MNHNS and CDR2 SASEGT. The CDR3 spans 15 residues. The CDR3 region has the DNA TGTGCCAGCAGCCTAGGAGTGGGACAGGATAACATTCAGTACTTC. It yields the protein CASSLGVGQDNIQYF.

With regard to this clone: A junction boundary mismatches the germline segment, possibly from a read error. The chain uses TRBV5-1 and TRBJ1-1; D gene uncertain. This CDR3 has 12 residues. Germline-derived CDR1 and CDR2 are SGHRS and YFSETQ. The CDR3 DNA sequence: TGTGCCAGCAGCTTAGCGAACACTGAAGCTTTCTTT. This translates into CASSLANTEAFF.

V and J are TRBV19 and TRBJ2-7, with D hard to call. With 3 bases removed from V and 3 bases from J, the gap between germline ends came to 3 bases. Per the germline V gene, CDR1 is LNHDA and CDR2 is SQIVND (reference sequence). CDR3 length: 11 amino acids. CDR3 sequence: CASSIGYEQYF. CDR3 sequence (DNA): TGTGCCAGTAGTATTGGCTACGAGCAGTACTTC.

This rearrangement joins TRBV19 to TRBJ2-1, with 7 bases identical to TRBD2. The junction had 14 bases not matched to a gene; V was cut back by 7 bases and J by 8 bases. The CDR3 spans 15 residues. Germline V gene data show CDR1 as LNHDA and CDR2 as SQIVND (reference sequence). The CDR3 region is CASNTGRGSGDEQFF. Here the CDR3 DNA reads TGTGCCAGTAATACCGGAAGGGGCAGCGGGGATGAGCAGTTCTTC.

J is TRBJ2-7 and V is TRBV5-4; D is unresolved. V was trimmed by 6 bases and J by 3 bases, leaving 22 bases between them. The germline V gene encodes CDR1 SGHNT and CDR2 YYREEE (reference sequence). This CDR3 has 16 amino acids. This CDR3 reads CASTFNRAATSYEQYF. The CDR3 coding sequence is TGTGCCAGCACCTTCAACCGGGCAGCGACCAGCTACGAGCAGTACTTC.

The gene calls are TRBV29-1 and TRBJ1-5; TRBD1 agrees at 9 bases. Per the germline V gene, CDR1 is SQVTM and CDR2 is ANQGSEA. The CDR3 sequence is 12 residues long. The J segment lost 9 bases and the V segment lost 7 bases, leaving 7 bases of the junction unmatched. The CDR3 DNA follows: TGCAGCGCACTGACAGGGGGAGGGCCCCAGCATTTT. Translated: CSALTGGGPQHF.

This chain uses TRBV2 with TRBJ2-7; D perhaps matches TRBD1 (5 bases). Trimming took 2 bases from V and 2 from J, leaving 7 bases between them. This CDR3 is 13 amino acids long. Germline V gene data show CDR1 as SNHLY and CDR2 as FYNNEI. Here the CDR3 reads CASSEQGTYEQYF. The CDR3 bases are TGTGCCAGCAGTGAACAGGGTACCTACGAGCAGTACTTC.

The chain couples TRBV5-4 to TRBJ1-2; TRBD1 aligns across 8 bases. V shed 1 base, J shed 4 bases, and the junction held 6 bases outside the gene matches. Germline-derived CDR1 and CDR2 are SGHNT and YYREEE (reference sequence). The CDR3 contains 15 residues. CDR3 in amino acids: CASSLIGRGLYGYTF. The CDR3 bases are TGTGCCAGCAGCTTGATAGGCAGGGGGCTCTATGGCTACACCTTC.

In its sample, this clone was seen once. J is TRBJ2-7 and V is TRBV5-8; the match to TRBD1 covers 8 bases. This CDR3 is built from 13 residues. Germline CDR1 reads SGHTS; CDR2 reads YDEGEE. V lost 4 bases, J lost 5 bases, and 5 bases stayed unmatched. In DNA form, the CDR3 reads TGTGCCAGCAGCCGGACAGGGTTTAACGAGCAGTACTTC. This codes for CASSRTGFNEQYF. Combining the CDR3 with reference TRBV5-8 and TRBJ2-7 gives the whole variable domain EAGVTQSPTHLIKTRGQQATLRCSPISGHTSVYWYQQALGLGLQFLLWYDEGEERNRGNFPPRFSGRQFPNYSSELNVNALELEDSALYLCASSRTGFNEQYFGPGTRLTVT.

The CDR3 region is CASSPNLRFTEAFF. In DNA form, the CDR3 reads TGTGCCAGCAGTCCAAATCTGAGGTTCACTGAAGCTTTCTTT. The V gene is TRBV28, the J gene TRBJ1-1, with D uncertain. The length of the CDR3 is 14 residues. V gave up 5 bases and J gave up 4 bases, with 14 bases separating them. Germline V gene data show CDR1 as MDHEN and CDR2 as SYDVKM.